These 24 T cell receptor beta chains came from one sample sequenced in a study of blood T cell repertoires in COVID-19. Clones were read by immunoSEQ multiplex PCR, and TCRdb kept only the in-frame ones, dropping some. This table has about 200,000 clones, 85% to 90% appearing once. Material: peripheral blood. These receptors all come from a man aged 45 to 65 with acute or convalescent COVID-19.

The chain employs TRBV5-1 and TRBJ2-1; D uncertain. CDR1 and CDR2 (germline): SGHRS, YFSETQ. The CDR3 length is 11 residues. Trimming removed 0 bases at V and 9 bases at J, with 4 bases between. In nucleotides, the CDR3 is TGCGCCAGCAGCTTGGCGGTTGAGCAGTTCTTC. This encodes CASSLAVEQFF.

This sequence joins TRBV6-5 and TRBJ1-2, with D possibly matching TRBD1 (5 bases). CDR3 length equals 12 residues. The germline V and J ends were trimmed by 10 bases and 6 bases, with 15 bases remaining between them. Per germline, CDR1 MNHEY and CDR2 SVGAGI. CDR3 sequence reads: CATRGGTHGYTF. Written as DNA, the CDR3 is TGTGCCACCCGCGGGGGGACCCATGGCTACACCTTC.

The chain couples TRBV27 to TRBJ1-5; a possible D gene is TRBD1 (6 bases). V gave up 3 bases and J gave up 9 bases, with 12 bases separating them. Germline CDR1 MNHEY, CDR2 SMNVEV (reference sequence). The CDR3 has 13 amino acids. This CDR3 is CASSFRRGPPQHF. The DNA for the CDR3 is TGTGCCAGCAGTTTTCGCAGGGGTCCGCCCCAGCATTTT.

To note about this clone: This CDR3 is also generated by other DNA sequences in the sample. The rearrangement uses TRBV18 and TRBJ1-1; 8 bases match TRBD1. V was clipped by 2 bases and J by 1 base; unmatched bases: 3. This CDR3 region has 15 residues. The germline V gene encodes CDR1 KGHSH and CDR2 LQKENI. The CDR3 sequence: CASSPTDRANTEAFF. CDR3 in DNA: TGTGCCAGCTCACCAACGGACAGGGCGAACACTGAAGCTTTCTTT. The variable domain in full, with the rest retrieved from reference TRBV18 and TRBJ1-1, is NAGVMQNPRHLVRRRGQEARLRCSPMKGHSHVYWYRQLPEEGLKFMVYLQKENIIDESGMPKERFSAEFPKEGPSILRIQQVVRGDSAAYFCASSPTDRANTEAFFGQGTRLTVV.

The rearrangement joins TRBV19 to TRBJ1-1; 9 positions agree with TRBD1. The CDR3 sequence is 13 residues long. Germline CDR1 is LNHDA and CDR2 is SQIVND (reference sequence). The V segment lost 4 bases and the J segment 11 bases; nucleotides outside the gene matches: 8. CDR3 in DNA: TGTGCCAGTAGTAGGGGACAGGGTGATTTGGCTTTCTTT. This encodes CASSRGQGDLAFF.

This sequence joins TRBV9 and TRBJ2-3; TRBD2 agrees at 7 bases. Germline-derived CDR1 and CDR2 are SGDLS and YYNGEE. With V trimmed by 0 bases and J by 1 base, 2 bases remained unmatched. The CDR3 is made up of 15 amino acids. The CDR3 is CASSVAAGRTDTQYF. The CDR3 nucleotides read TGTGCCAGCAGCGTAGCAGCGGGGCGCACAGATACGCAGTATTTT.

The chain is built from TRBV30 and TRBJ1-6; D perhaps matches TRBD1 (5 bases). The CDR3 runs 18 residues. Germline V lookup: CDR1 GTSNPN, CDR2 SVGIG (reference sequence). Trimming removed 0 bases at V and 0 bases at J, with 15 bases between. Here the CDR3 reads CAWSVIGARSSYNSPLHF. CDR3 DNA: TGTGCCTGGAGTGTAATAGGGGCACGGAGCTCCTATAATTCACCCCTCCACTTT.

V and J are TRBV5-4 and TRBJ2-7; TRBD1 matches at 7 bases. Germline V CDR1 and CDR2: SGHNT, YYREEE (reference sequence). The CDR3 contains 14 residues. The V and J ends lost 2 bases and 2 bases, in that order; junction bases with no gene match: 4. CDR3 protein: CASSLTGEPYEQYF. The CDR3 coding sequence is TGTGCCAGCAGCTTAACAGGGGAGCCCTACGAGCAGTACTTC.

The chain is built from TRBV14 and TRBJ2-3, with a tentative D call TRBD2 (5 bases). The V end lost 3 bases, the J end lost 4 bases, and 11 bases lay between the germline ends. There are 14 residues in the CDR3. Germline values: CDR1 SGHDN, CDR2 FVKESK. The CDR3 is CASSQRATPDTQYF. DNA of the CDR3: TGTGCCAGCAGCCAGCGGGCCACACCAGATACGCAGTATTTT.

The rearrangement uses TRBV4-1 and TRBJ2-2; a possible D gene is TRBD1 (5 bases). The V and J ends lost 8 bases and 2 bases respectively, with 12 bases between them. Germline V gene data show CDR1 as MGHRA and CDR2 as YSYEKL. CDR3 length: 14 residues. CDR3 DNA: TGCGCCAGCCAGCCAGGGCAAAACACCGGGGAGCTGTTTTTT. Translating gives CASQPGQNTGELFF.

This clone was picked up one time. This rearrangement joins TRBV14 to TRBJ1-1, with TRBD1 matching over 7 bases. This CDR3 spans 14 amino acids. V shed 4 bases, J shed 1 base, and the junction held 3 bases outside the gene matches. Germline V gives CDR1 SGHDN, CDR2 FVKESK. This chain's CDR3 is CASSRGQKNTEAFF. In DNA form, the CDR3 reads TGTGCCAGCAGCCGGGGACAGAAGAACACTGAAGCTTTCTTT.

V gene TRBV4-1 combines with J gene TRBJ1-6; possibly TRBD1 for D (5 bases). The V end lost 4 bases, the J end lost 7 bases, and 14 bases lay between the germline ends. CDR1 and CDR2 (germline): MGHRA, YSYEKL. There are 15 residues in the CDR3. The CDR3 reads CASSPLGGPNSPLHF. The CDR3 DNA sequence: TGCGCCAGCAGCCCCTTGGGGGGTCCGAATTCACCCCTCCACTTT.

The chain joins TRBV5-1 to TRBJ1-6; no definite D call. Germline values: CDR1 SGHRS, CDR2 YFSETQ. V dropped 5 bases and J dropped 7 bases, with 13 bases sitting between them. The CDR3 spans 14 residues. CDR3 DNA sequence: TGCGCCAGCAGTCCGAACGGGGTGAATTCACCCCTCCACTTT. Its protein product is CASSPNGVNSPLHF. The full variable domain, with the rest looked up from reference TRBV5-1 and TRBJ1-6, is KAGVTQTPRYLIKTRGQQVTLSCSPISGHRSVSWYQQTPGQGLQFLFEYFSETQRNKGNFPGRFSGRQFSNSRSEMNVSTLELGDSALYLCASSPNGVNSPLHFGNGTRLTVT.

The CDR3, as DNA: TGCGCCAGCAGCTCCGATGGTAACCGGGACAGGGTTCTTCAGACCCAGTACTTC. Amino acid sequence: CASSSDGNRDRVLQTQYF. The rearrangement links TRBV4-1 to TRBJ2-5; TRBD1 matches at 9 bases. CDR1 and CDR2 (germline): MGHRA, YSYEKL. After removal of 5 bases from V and 6 bases from J, the junction contained 19 bases not matched to a gene. The CDR3 sequence is 18 residues long.

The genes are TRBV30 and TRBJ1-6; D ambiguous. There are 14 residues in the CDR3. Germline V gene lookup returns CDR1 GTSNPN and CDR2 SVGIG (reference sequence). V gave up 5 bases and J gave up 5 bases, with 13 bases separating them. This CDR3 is CAWSLTSNNSPLHF. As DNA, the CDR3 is TGTGCCTGGTCCTTGACAAGCAATAATTCACCCCTCCACTTT.

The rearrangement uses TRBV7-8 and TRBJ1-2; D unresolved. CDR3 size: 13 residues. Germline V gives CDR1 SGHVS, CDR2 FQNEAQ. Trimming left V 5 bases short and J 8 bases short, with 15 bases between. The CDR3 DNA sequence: TGTGCCAGCAGCCCCGGAGGCCAGAGGGGCTACACCTTC. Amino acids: CASSPGGQRGYTF.

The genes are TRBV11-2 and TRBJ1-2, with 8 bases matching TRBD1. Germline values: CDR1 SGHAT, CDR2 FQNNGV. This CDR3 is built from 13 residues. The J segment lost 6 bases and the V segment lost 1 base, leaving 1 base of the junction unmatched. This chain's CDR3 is CASSLAGGNGYTF. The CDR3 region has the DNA TGTGCCAGCAGCTTAGCAGGGGGCAATGGCTACACCTTC.

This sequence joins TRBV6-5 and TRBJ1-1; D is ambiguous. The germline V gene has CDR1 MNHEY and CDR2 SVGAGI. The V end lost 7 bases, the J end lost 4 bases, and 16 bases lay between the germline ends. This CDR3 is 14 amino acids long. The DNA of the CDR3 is TGTGCCAGCAACCCCGGCGGTTCGGGCACTGAAGCTTTCTTT. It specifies CASNPGGSGTEAFF.

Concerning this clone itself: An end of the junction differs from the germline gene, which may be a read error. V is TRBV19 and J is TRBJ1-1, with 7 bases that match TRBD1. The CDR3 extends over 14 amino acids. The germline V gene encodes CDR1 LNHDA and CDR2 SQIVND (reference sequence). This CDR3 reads CASRIDRENTEAFF. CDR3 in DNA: TGTGCCAGTAGGATAGACAGGGAGAACACTGAAGCTTTCTTT.

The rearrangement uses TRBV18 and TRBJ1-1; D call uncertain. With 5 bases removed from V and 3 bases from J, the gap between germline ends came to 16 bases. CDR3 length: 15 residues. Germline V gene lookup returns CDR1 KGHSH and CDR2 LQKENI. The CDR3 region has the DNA TGTGCCAGCTCATCCGGTCCCCAGGTCCACACTGAAGCTTTCTTT. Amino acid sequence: CASSSGPQVHTEAFF.

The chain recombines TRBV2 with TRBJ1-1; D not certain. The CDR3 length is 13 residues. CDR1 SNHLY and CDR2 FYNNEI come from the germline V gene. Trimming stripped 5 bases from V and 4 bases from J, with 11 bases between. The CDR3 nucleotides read TGTGCCAGCAGTAGGGAGGGTCCCACTGAAGCTTTCTTT. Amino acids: CASSREGPTEAFF.

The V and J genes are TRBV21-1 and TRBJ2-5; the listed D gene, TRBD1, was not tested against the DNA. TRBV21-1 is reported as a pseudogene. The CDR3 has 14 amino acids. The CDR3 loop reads CASSKTGGQETQYF. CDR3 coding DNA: TGTGCCAGCAGCAAGACAGGGGGGCAAGAGACCCAGTACTTC.

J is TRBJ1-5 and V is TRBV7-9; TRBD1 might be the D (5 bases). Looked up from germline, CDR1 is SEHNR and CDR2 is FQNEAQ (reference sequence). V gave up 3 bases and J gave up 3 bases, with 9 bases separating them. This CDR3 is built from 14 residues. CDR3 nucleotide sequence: TGTGCCAGCAGCTTTGGACAACCCAATCAGCCCCAGCATTTT. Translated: CASSFGQPNQPQHF.

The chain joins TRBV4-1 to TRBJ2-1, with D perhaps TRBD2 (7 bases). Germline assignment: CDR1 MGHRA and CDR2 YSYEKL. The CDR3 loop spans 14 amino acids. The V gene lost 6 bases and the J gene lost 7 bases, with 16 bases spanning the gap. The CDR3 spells CASSQGGGWNEQFF. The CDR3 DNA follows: TGCGCCAGCAGTCAGGGCGGGGGCTGGAATGAGCAGTTCTTC.